The sequence of this TCR beta chain was determined in a study of blood T cell repertoires in COVID-19. Study at large: COVID-19 samples, acute and convalescent, were from the United States, Italy and Spain. Sample material is recorded as cDNA or gDNA derived from T cells, B-cell-depleted T cells, or PBMCs.

The CDR3 runs to 15 residues. Trimming at V came to 3 bases and at J to 4 bases, leaving 8 bases not matched to a gene. The germline gives CDR1 SQVTM, CDR2 ANQGSEA. As processed by the authors: Cell counts per sample came from amplifying reference gene primers. Measured with immunoSEQ multiplex PCR; TCRdb has only the in-frame clones, and not every one. From that table come the V and J calls and clone size; the DNA was used to work out D and trimming. The sample lists roughly 70,000 clones, 89% occurring once. J is TRBJ2-3 and V is TRBV29-1; TRBD1 matches 9 bases. This TCR was recovered from a woman aged 50 to 60 with active COVID-19. The sequenced material came from peripheral blood. CDR3 nucleotide sequence: TGCAGCGTTGATGAACAGGGGGCGATCCCAGATACGCAGTATTTT. Translation: CSVDEQGAIPDTQYF.